These 17 T cell receptor beta chains share one sample of origin, sequenced in a study of OX40 agonist ivuxolimab in advanced cancers. Profiling relied on immunoSEQ multiplex PCR, and the TCRdb table lists in-frame clones only, not all of them. Counted here are 60,000 or so clones, over 75% occurring once; the ten biggest clones make up approximately 2%. Source: CD4+ or CD8+ T cells sorted from blood, taken in a trial of the OX40 agonist ivuxolimab. These TCRs come from an adult with an advanced solid tumor such as melanoma, head and neck, liver or kidney cancer.

This rearrangement joins TRBV2 to TRBJ1-1; D call uncertain. This CDR3 has 13 amino acids. V was cut by 6 bases and J by 1 base, with 9 bases left in between. The germline CDR1 and CDR2 sequences are SNHLY and FYNNEI. The CDR3 reads CASSPPGNTEAFF. The DNA of the CDR3 is TGTGCCAGCAGCCCTCCAGGGAACACTGAAGCTTTCTTT.

The V and J genes are TRBV9 and TRBJ2-3; 9 bases align to TRBD2. J was trimmed by 1 base and V by 3 bases; bases with no gene match: 9. This CDR3 comprises 17 residues. Germline V gene lookup returns CDR1 SGDLS and CDR2 YYNGEE. The CDR3 DNA follows: TGTGCCAGCAGCGGAATCAGCGGGGGGCAGGGCACAGATACGCAGTATTTT. This encodes CASSGISGGQGTDTQYF.

The chain combines TRBV9 with TRBJ1-1; the D is unclear. V lost 0 bases and J 3 bases, leaving 6 bases between the germline ends. This CDR3 region has 13 residues. Per the germline V gene, CDR1 is SGDLS and CDR2 is YYNGEE. This CDR3 reads CASSVDSYTEAFF. CDR3 DNA: TGTGCCAGCAGCGTAGACAGCTACACTGAAGCTTTCTTT.

The genes are TRBV6-6 and TRBJ2-5, with TRBD2 matching over 14 bases. Germline CDR1 is MNHNY and CDR2 is SVGAGI (reference sequence). The CDR3 has 16 amino acids. V gave up 4 bases and J gave up 6 bases; unmatched junction bases: 7. The CDR3 DNA reads TGTGCCAGCAGTTCTCAGACTAGCGGGAGGGGGAAGACCCAGTACTTC. Its translation: CASSSQTSGRGKTQYF.

The gene calls are TRBV5-1 and TRBJ2-1, with 12 bases identical to TRBD2. This CDR3 is built from 15 residues. Trimming cost V 3 bases and J 6 bases; bases outside gene matches: 4. Germline CDR1 and CDR2: SGHRS and YFSETQ. The CDR3 DNA follows: TGCGCCAGCAGCTCGACTAGCGGGAGAACCAATGAGCAGTTCTTC. As protein: CASSSTSGRTNEQFF.

V is TRBV5-4 and J is TRBJ1-2, with D unresolved. Trimming removed 0 bases from V and 10 bases from J, with 10 bases in between. This CDR3 comprises 12 residues. Germline values: CDR1 SGHNT, CDR2 YYREEE (reference sequence). Here the CDR3 DNA reads TGTGCCAGCAGCTTGGGGACGGAGCACTACACCTTC. Amino acids: CASSLGTEHYTF.

CDR3 amino acids: CASSLRRSSGSSSYEQYF. CDR3 coding DNA: TGTGCCAGCAGCTTAAGGAGGTCTAGCGGGTCGAGCTCCTACGAGCAGTACTTC. V gene TRBV7-9 combines with J gene TRBJ2-7, with TRBD2 identical over 8 bases. Trimming took 2 bases from V and 0 from J; bases not matched to a gene: 12. The V gene's germline CDR1 is SEHNR and CDR2 FQNEAQ (reference sequence). This CDR3 is 18 amino acids long.

V usage is TRBV19 and J usage is TRBJ1-5; D uncertain. Germline values: CDR1 LNHDA, CDR2 SQIVND (reference sequence). The length of the CDR3 is 13 residues. V was clipped by 0 bases and J by 4 bases, with 4 bases between them. CDR3 sequence (DNA): TGTGCCAGTAGTATAGAACGGAATCAGCCCCAGCATTTT. Translated, it gives CASSIERNQPQHF.

The chain carries TRBV6-1 and TRBJ1-1; D gene unclear. Germline CDR1 is MNHNS and CDR2 is SASEGT. V lost 5 bases to trimming and J lost 3 bases, with 10 bases between them. The CDR3 totals 13 residues. The CDR3: CASSNQRDTEAFF. CDR3 sequence (DNA): TGTGCCAGCAGTAATCAACGGGACACTGAAGCTTTCTTT.

The chain is built from TRBV4-3 and TRBJ2-5; perhaps D is TRBD1 or TRBD2 (5 bases each). The better agreement between TRBJ2-7 and the DNA end casts doubt on the J call. CDR1 is LGHNA and CDR2 is YSLEER in the germline V gene. The CDR3 totals 13 residues. The CDR3, as DNA: TGCGCCAGCAGCCAAGTTTCTGGGGGCGAGCAGTACTTC. Its protein product is CASSQVSGGEQYF.

This rearrangement joins TRBV11-2 to TRBJ2-4, with D possibly being TRBD1 or TRBD2 (6 bases each). The CDR3 covers 14 residues. Germline CDR1 and CDR2: SGHAT and FQNNGV. Between the trimmed V and J ends, which lost 5 bases and 4 bases, there was a span of 12 bases. Written as DNA, the CDR3 is TGTGCCAGCAGCGCGGGGACAAAAAAAAACATTCAGTACTTC. Its protein is CASSAGTKKNIQYF.

The chain carries TRBV7-3 and TRBJ2-1, with a tentative D call TRBD1 (6 bases). Germline loops: CDR1 SGHTA, CDR2 FQGTGA. The CDR3 consists of 14 residues. Trimming shortened V by 2 bases and J by 9 bases, and 14 bases separated the two germline ends. The CDR3 sequence is CASSLVPGVGEQFF. The CDR3 DNA sequence: TGTGCCAGCAGCTTAGTTCCAGGGGTGGGTGAGCAGTTCTTC.

The chain employs TRBV28 and TRBJ1-1; D unclear. Germline assignment: CDR1 MDHEN and CDR2 SYDVKM. Trimming shortened V by 6 bases and J by 1 base, and 9 bases separated the two germline ends. The CDR3 has 13 residues. The CDR3 nucleotides are TGTGCCAGCAGCGGCAGTGGGAACACTGAAGCTTTCTTT. Its protein is CASSGSGNTEAFF.

The rearrangement links TRBV29-1 to TRBJ2-1; no definite D call. In germline, CDR1 is SQVTM, CDR2 ANQGSEA. CDR3 length: 11 residues. V lost 3 bases and J lost 7, with 7 bases in between. The CDR3 is CSVERVNEQFF. The DNA for the CDR3 is TGCAGCGTTGAGCGCGTGAATGAGCAGTTCTTC.

The chain joins TRBV5-4 to TRBJ2-7; TRBD2 agrees at 9 bases. Germline assignment: CDR1 SGHNT and CDR2 YYREEE (reference sequence). Trimming cost V 0 bases and J 0 bases; bases outside gene matches: 4. The CDR3 totals 16 residues. CDR3 protein: CASSLDRAGGSYEQYF. CDR3 sequence (DNA): TGTGCCAGCAGCTTGGACCGAGCGGGGGGCTCCTACGAGCAGTACTTC.

V usage is TRBV28 and J usage is TRBJ2-1; D is possibly TRBD2 (7 bases). Between the trimmed V and J ends, which lost 6 bases and 4 bases, there was a span of 19 bases. Germline CDR1 is MDHEN and CDR2 is SYDVKM. This CDR3 is built from 16 residues. CDR3 DNA sequence: TGTGCCAGCAGGCCTGGGGGCGGGGGCCCTTACAATGAGCAGTTCTTC. As protein: CASRPGGGGPYNEQFF.

The chain combines TRBV5-4 with TRBJ2-7; TRBD2 matches 8 bases. Looked up from germline, CDR1 is SGHNT and CDR2 is YYREEE (reference sequence). Unmatched junction bases numbered 8, after V lost 3 bases and J lost 6 bases. The CDR3 covers 14 residues. CDR3 nucleotides: TGTGCCAGCAGCTGGGGGACTAGTAAGGGCGAGCAGTACTTC. Residues: CASSWGTSKGEQYF.